Shown below are 28 T cell receptor beta chains from a single sample sequenced in a study of T cells in Graves' hyperthyroidism and ophthalmopathy. Authors of the study amplified TCR beta CDR3 regions from RNA transcripts. The HTBI primer set was used in a first-round RT-PCR of the TCR CDR3. TCRdb processed the multiplex PCR reads anew with MiXCR; each CDR3 protein has one entry. Seen here are about 740,000 distinct CDR3 sequences, around 15% observed once, and the top ten hold approximately 10%. Sequenced material: blood. Receptors originate from a woman between 18 and 30 years old with Graves' hyperthyroidism.

The rearrangement joins TRBV4-1 to TRBJ2-7; D is tentatively TRBD1 or TRBD2 (5 bases each). The germline gives CDR1 MGHRA, CDR2 YSYEKL. This CDR3 region has 16 residues. V shed 0 bases and J shed 7 bases, with 19 bases lying between them. DNA for the CDR3: TGCGCCAGCAGCCAAGAGGAACGGGGCGAGGGTTGGGAGCAGTACTTC. Translating it yields CASSQEERGEGWEQYF.

This clonotype was counted at least ten times. The junction does not match germline at one end; this may be a read error. The J gene is TRBJ1-1, the V gene TRBV7-3; D ambiguous. CDR1 SGHTA and CDR2 FQGTGA come from the germline V gene. The CDR3 totals 13 residues. DNA of the CDR3: TGTGCCAGCAGCTTTTATGGGAACAGTGAAGCTTTCTTT. Residues: CASSFYGNSEAFF.

This clonotype has at least ten counts. The V call is TRBV20-1, the J call TRBJ1-6; 9 bases agree with TRBD1. Losses at the gene ends were 2 bases for V and 5 bases for J; bases not matched to a gene: 7. This CDR3 contains 16 residues. Per the germline V gene, CDR1 is DFQATT and CDR2 is SNEGSKA (reference sequence). The CDR3 nucleotides are TGCAGTGCTAGACATGGACAGGGGCTAAATAATTCACCCCTCCACTTT. Its translation: CSARHGQGLNNSPLHF.

V usage is TRBV10-1 and J usage is TRBJ2-7, with D possibly matching TRBD1 (6 bases). V gave up 5 bases and J gave up 5 bases, with 13 bases separating them. Germline loops: CDR1 WNHNN, CDR2 SYGVQD (reference sequence). CDR3 length: 13 amino acids. CDR3 amino acids: CASSSHRAHEQYF. CDR3 nucleotide sequence: TGCGCCAGCAGTAGCCACAGGGCCCACGAGCAGTACTTC.

A remark on this clonotype: A much larger clone sits a single nucleotide away, making a read error possible. The chain links TRBV20-1 to TRBJ1-4; the D is unclear. The CDR3 is 12 residues long. CDR1 is DFQATT and CDR2 is SNEGSKA in the germline V gene (reference sequence). Here the CDR3 reads CSARGSNEKPFF. Here the CDR3 DNA reads TGCAGTGCTAGGGGTTCTAATGAAAAACCGTTTTTT.

Only one count was recorded for this clonotype. This chain connects TRBV11-3 to TRBJ2-1; TRBD2 matches 9 bases. The CDR3 is 14 residues long. Germline V gene sequence: CDR1 SGHNT, CDR2 YENEEA. Germline trimming cut 4 bases from V and 6 bases from J; bases unmatched to any gene: 4. The CDR3 region has the DNA TGTGCCAGCAGCTATGCGGGAGGGCCCAATGAGCAGTTCTTC. This translates into CASSYAGGPNEQFF.

This clonotype was seen a handful of times. The rearrangement joins TRBV10-3 to TRBJ2-2; 7 bases match TRBD1. The germline V gene has CDR1 ENHRY and CDR2 SYGVKD. This CDR3 contains 13 residues. The V gene end was trimmed by 9 bases and the J gene end by 6 bases; junction bases not matched to a gene: 7. The CDR3 loop is CAISGTASGELFF. The DNA for the CDR3 is TGTGCCATATCCGGGACAGCATCCGGGGAGCTGTTTTTT.

This clonotype was observed at least ten times. V gene TRBV5-5 combines with J gene TRBJ2-1; the match to TRBD2 covers 7 bases. This CDR3 region has 15 residues. Per the germline V gene, CDR1 is SGHKS and CDR2 is YYEKEE (reference sequence). Trimming took 4 bases from V and 6 from J; bases not matched to a gene: 10. For the CDR3, the DNA is TGTGCCAGCAGCCCCGGTGGCGGGGGAGTCAATGAGCAGTTCTTC. Translation gives CASSPGGGGVNEQFF.

The V call is TRBV19, the J call TRBJ2-1; 9 bases line up with TRBD2. Trimming took 4 bases from V and 2 from J; bases not matched to a gene: 12. Germline CDR1 is LNHDA and CDR2 is SQIVND (reference sequence). The CDR3 consists of 18 residues. In nucleotides, the CDR3 is TGTGCCAGTAGTAGATTAGCGGGAGTGGCCCGAGCCTACAATGAGCAGTTCTTC. This gives the protein CASSRLAGVARAYNEQFF. Combining the CDR3 with reference TRBV19 and TRBJ2-1 gives the whole variable domain DGGITQSPKYLFRKEGQNVTLSCEQNLNHDAMYWYRQDPGQGLRLIYYSQIVNDFQKGDIAEGYSVSREKKESFPLTVTSAQKNPTAFYLCASSRLAGVARAYNEQFFGPGTRLTVL.

The chain couples TRBV4-2 to TRBJ2-5; tentatively, D is TRBD2 (6 bases). V was clipped by 4 bases and J by 2 bases, with 11 bases between them. This CDR3 has 14 amino acids. CDR1 and CDR2 from the germline V gene are LGHNA and YNFKEQ. In DNA form, the CDR3 reads TGTGCCAGCAGCCGAGAGACTAGTCAAGAGACCCAGTACTTC. Translated, it gives CASSRETSQETQYF.

This clonotype occurred many times. V usage is TRBV3-1 and J usage is TRBJ1-1; no reliable D call. The germline V gene has CDR1 LGHDT and CDR2 YNNKEL (reference sequence). V lost 0 bases and J 7 bases, leaving 12 bases between the germline ends. This CDR3 region has 14 residues. The chain's CDR3 is CASSQDAATSEAFF. The CDR3, as DNA: TGTGCCAGCAGCCAAGATGCAGCAACAAGTGAAGCTTTCTTT.

CDR3 sequence reads: CASSRDLAGHTYNEQFF. The CDR3 DNA reads as TGTGCCAGCAGCCGCGACCTGGCGGGCCATACCTACAATGAGCAGTTCTTC. The chain employs TRBV7-9 and TRBJ2-1, with D possibly being TRBD2 (5 bases). Trimming cost V 5 bases and J 2 bases, with 19 bases left between them. Germline-derived CDR1 and CDR2 are SEHNR and FQNEAQ (reference sequence). The CDR3 has 17 residues.

The chain carries TRBV7-2 and TRBJ2-4, with unresolved D. Between the trimmed V and J ends, which lost 5 bases and 8 bases, there was a span of 7 bases. This CDR3 is built from 11 residues. CDR1 and CDR2 (germline): SGHTA, FQGNSA. CDR3 residues: CASSLRDIQYF. The CDR3 region has the DNA TGTGCCAGCAGCCTCCGGGACATTCAGTACTTC.

The V call is TRBV24-1, the J call TRBJ2-2; 8 nucleotides line up with TRBD1. The germline V gene encodes CDR1 KGHDR and CDR2 SFDVKD. Trimming removed 4 bases from V and 7 bases from J; junction bases left unmatched: 10. The CDR3 has 16 residues. CDR3 region: CATSDPRTGLGGELFF. The CDR3 DNA follows: TGTGCCACCAGTGACCCGAGGACAGGGTTGGGCGGGGAGCTGTTTTTT.

The chain is built from TRBV20-1 and TRBJ2-3; D is possibly TRBD2 (5 bases). The germline V and J ends were trimmed by 3 bases and 2 bases, with 12 bases remaining between them. The germline gives CDR1 DFQATT, CDR2 SNEGSKA (reference sequence). The CDR3 runs 14 residues. The CDR3 nucleotides read TGCAGTGCTAGGGGGAGCCGCTACACAGATACGCAGTATTTT. This codes for CSARGSRYTDTQYF.

The sample holds a few counts of this clonotype. The chain combines TRBV4-1 with TRBJ1-4; perhaps TRBD1 as D (5 bases). The germline V gene has CDR1 MGHRA and CDR2 YSYEKL. The CDR3 contains 17 residues. V was cut by 1 base and J by 8 bases, with 20 bases left in between. The CDR3 sequence is CASSQVTTRQRDEKLFF. CDR3 nucleotide sequence: TGCGCCAGCAGCCAAGTAACCACTCGACAAAGGGACGAAAAACTGTTTTTT.

The chain links TRBV6-1 to TRBJ1-1; TRBD1 matches 8 bases. Looked up from germline, CDR1 is MNHNS and CDR2 is SASEGT. The CDR3 totals 13 residues. V dropped 9 bases and J dropped 3; count of bases not matched to a gene: 6. This chain's CDR3 is CASSDRADTEAFF. For the CDR3, the DNA is TGTGCCAGTTCGGACAGGGCGGACACTGAAGCTTTCTTT.

This rearrangement joins TRBV20-1 to TRBJ2-1, with 14 positions matching TRBD2. Germline-derived CDR1 and CDR2 are DFQATT and SNEGSKA (reference sequence). This CDR3 spans 14 amino acids. The V segment lost 6 bases and the J segment 6 bases; nucleotides outside the gene matches: 4. The CDR3 sequence is CSAIGTSGSNEQFF. The CDR3 bases are TGCAGTGCGATCGGGACTAGCGGGAGCAATGAGCAGTTCTTC.

This clonotype was found many times. The CDR3 bases are TGTGCCAGCAGACCTAATTCGGGTAGGGAAAGACAAGAGACCCAGTACTTC. Its protein is CASRPNSGRERQETQYF. V is TRBV11-2 and J is TRBJ2-5, with D unclear. The germline V and J ends were trimmed by 6 bases and 2 bases, with 22 bases remaining between them. The CDR3 sequence is 17 residues long. The germline gives CDR1 SGHAT, CDR2 FQNNGV.

This clonotype has a count of ten or more. This chain connects TRBV2 to TRBJ2-6; a possible D gene is TRBD2 (7 bases). This CDR3 spans 16 amino acids. Germline V gene lookup returns CDR1 SNHLY and CDR2 FYNNEI. Trimming stripped 3 bases from V and 3 bases from J, with 12 bases between. The CDR3 loop is CASSDWGGNGANVLTF. In nucleotides, the CDR3 is TGTGCCAGCAGTGACTGGGGGGGCAATGGGGCCAACGTCCTGACTTTC.

The V call is TRBV7-9, the J call TRBJ2-2, with D maybe TRBD2 (6 bases). This CDR3 contains 14 residues. Trimming left V 5 bases short and J 6 bases short, with 13 bases between. Per germline, CDR1 SEHNR and CDR2 FQNEAQ (reference sequence). The CDR3 loop reads CASSPSGGAGELFF. The CDR3 bases are TGTGCCAGCAGCCCGAGCGGCGGGGCCGGGGAGCTGTTTTTT.

This clonotype was counted ten times or more. The chain employs TRBV20-1 and TRBJ2-1; a weak D match, TRBD2 (5 bases). V was pared by 1 base and J by 11 bases, with 18 bases between. This CDR3 is built from 14 residues. Per the germline V gene, CDR1 is DFQATT and CDR2 is SNEGSKA (reference sequence). This CDR3 is CSARVRGRVLKQFF. In nucleotides, the CDR3 is TGCAGTGCTAGAGTGCGAGGGCGGGTCCTTAAGCAGTTCTTC.

The rearrangement uses TRBV5-6 and TRBJ2-1; 10 bases align to TRBD2. The V segment lost 1 base and the J segment 4 bases; nucleotides outside the gene matches: 14. The germline V gene encodes CDR1 SGHDT and CDR2 YYEEEE. CDR3 length equals 19 residues. The CDR3 DNA reads TGTGCCAGCAGCTTGACGTCTAGCGGGAGTAAAAATCTGTACAATGAGCAGTTCTTC. Its protein is CASSLTSSGSKNLYNEQFF.

V and J are TRBV10-3 and TRBJ2-1; tentative D call: TRBD1 (6 bases). The CDR3 totals 14 residues. Germline-derived CDR1 and CDR2 are ENHRY and SYGVKD. Trimming removed 6 bases from V and 10 bases from J, with 19 bases in between. As DNA, the CDR3 is TGTGCCATCAGCCAGGGGTTAAGACAGGCCGAGCAGTTCTTC. Encoded protein: CAISQGLRQAEQFF.

This clonotype was recorded at least ten times. This rearrangement joins TRBV27 to TRBJ2-3; a weak D match, TRBD2 (6 bases). The length of the CDR3 is 15 residues. The germline V gene encodes CDR1 MNHEY and CDR2 SMNVEV (reference sequence). Trimming took off 4 bases at V and 0 bases at J, with 11 bases between the two ends. Written as DNA, the CDR3 is TGTGCCAGCAGTTCCGTAGCGGCCAGCACAGATACGCAGTATTTT. Translated, it gives CASSSVAASTDTQYF.

This clonotype was found a few times. V gene TRBV18 combines with J gene TRBJ2-4; D remains unclear. Germline V lookup: CDR1 KGHSH, CDR2 LQKENI. Trimming cost V 6 bases and J 0 bases, with 15 bases left between them. The CDR3 loop spans 16 amino acids. The CDR3 DNA follows: TGTGCCAGCTCCGACCAGAAAGGGTTAGCCAAAAACATTCAGTACTTC. Translating it yields CASSDQKGLAKNIQYF. Full variable domain (remainder filled in from reference TRBV18 and TRBJ2-4): NAGVMQNPRHLVRRRGQEARLRCSPMKGHSHVYWYRQLPEEGLKFMVYLQKENIIDESGMPKERFSAEFPKEGPSILRIQQVVRGDSAAYFCASSDQKGLAKNIQYFGAGTRLSVL.

This clonotype was picked up many times. J is TRBJ2-7 and V is TRBV20-1; D is unclear. The CDR3 runs 13 residues. Germline V lookup: CDR1 DFQATT, CDR2 SNEGSKA (reference sequence). Deletions cut 3 bases from V and 0 bases from J, with 9 bases between. The CDR3 sequence is CSASGYLSYEQYF. The CDR3, as DNA: TGCAGTGCTAGCGGGTACCTCTCCTACGAGCAGTACTTC.

This sequence joins TRBV11-2 and TRBJ2-1, with TRBD2 identical over 14 bases. Germline V gene data show CDR1 as SGHAT and CDR2 as FQNNGV. V shed 5 bases, J shed 8 bases, and the junction held 8 bases outside the gene matches. CDR3 length equals 16 residues. Here the CDR3 DNA reads TGTGCCAGCAGCACCCCCGGGACTAGCGGGGGCGATGAGCAGTTCTTC. It specifies CASSTPGTSGGDEQFF. Based on the CDR3 plus reference TRBV11-2 and TRBJ2-1, the full variable domain is EAGVAQSPRYKIIEKRQSVAFWCNPISGHATLYWYQQILGQGPKLLIQFQNNGVVDDSQLPKDRFSAERLKGVDSTLKIQPAKLEDSAVYLCASSTPGTSGGDEQFFGPGTRLTVL.